The 9 T cell receptor beta chains below all came from one sample that was sequenced in a study of identical twins (dated by TCRdb to about 2016). The protocol used for the library was 5' RACE. Sequencing relied on an Illumina HiSeq 2000. Starting from the raw public reads, TCRdb applied fastp trimming at Q25, assembled clones with MiXCR and retained in-frame beta chains. Every distinct CDR3 protein forms one entry, paired with its most common genes and DNA. The sample table holds about 460,000 distinct CDR3 sequences, of which approximately 14% were seen once. Over 0.5% of the sample goes to the ten largest clones. The sample was also reused in another study, on yellow fever vaccine responses in identical twins.

The sequenced sample was CD4+ T cells sorted from blood. These receptors were obtained from a woman between 18 and 29 years old in good health.

The rearrangement uses TRBV4-2 and TRBJ1-2, with D unresolved. There are 12 residues in the CDR3. Germline CDR1 is LGHNA and CDR2 is YNFKEQ. Between the trimmed V and J ends, which lost 0 bases and 8 bases, there was a span of 7 bases. For the CDR3, the DNA is TGTGCCAGCAGCCAAGATTACGGCGGCTACACCTTC. Translation gives CASSQDYGGYTF.

The gene calls are TRBV6-1 and TRBJ2-5; weak D call: TRBD2 (7 bases). The CDR3 sequence is 15 residues long. V shed 7 bases and J shed 1 base, with 16 bases lying between them. The V gene's germline CDR1 is MNHNS and CDR2 SASEGT. The CDR3 nucleotides read TGTGCCAGCAATCTACCGGGGGGCCTCCAAGAGACCCAGTACTTC. Amino acids: CASNLPGGLQETQYF.

The chain carries TRBV12-3 or TRBV12-4 and TRBJ2-1; tentative D call: TRBD1 (6 bases). V was shortened by 11 bases and J by 7 bases, with 33 bases between the two germline ends. This CDR3 is built from 18 residues. DNA of the CDR3: TGTGCCTTCAGTCCAAAGGGGGAAATACAGGGTCCGGTAAATGAGCAGTTCTTC. Its protein is CAFSPKGEIQGPVNEQFF.

The chain recombines TRBV27 with TRBJ1-4, with D uncertain. CDR3 length equals 15 residues. The V and J ends lost 7 bases and 3 bases respectively, with 15 bases between them. Germline loops: CDR1 MNHEY, CDR2 SMNVEV (reference sequence). The CDR3 DNA is TGTGCCAGCACCTCGCGGGCTCTCTCTAATGAAAAACTGTTTTTT. It codes for CASTSRALSNEKLFF.

V usage is TRBV7-2 and J usage is TRBJ2-5; 7 bases are a match to TRBD2. CDR3 length equals 13 residues. The germline gives CDR1 SGHTA, CDR2 FQGNSA. V gave up 7 bases and J gave up 7 bases; unmatched junction bases: 9. In DNA, the CDR3 is TGTGCCAGCACCCCTGAGGGGAGGGGGACCCAGTACTTC. This sequence encodes CASTPEGRGTQYF.

This clonotype was seen a few times. V is TRBV7-9 and J is TRBJ2-2; 9 bases align to TRBD1. Germline trimming cut 4 bases from V and 6 bases from J; bases unmatched to any gene: 12. This CDR3 region has 17 residues. CDR1 is SEHNR and CDR2 is FQNEAQ in the germline V gene (reference sequence). The CDR3: CASSSDRGRDPPGELFF. The CDR3 coding sequence is TGTGCCAGCAGCTCGGACAGGGGAAGGGACCCACCCGGGGAGCTGTTTTTT.

This clonotype was counted only a few times. The chain couples TRBV27 to TRBJ2-1; weak D call: TRBD2 (5 bases). Germline CDR1 reads MNHEY; CDR2 reads SMNVEV (reference sequence). Trimming stripped 5 bases from V and 5 bases from J, with 13 bases between. This CDR3 has 14 residues. This CDR3 is CASSVSGGHNEQFF. DNA for the CDR3: TGTGCCAGCAGTGTAAGCGGAGGCCACAATGAGCAGTTCTTC.

This clonotype has more than one count but fewer than ten. The gene calls are TRBV4-1 and TRBJ2-2, with D uncertain. The CDR3 runs to 12 residues. The ends were cut back, 1 base at V and 7 bases at J, with 4 bases in the middle. CDR1 is MGHRA, CDR2 YSYEKL, per germline. The CDR3 reads CASSQVGGELFF. The DNA of the CDR3 is TGCGCCAGCAGCCAAGTAGGCGGGGAGCTGTTTTTT.

This clonotype was seen more than once but under ten times. The chain has TRBV6-1 and TRBJ2-7; tentatively, D is TRBD2 (6 bases). CDR3 length: 17 residues. Trimming cost V 6 bases and J 1 base, with 22 bases left between them. Germline V gene lookup returns CDR1 MNHNS and CDR2 SASEGT. The CDR3 reads CASRRKAGTVVSYEQYF. DNA of the CDR3: TGTGCCAGCAGACGCAAAGCCGGGACTGTGGTTTCCTACGAGCAGTACTTC.